The T cell receptor (beta chain) under discussion was sequenced for a study of blood T cells in healthy people across ages. Alongside a J-beta primer mix, a sample-barcoded 5' primer served in a second PCR lasting about 7 to 11 cycles. TCRdb re-called the 5' RACE reads with MiXCR, one entry per CDR3 protein. The sample includes around 320,000 distinct CDR3 sequences, 25% to 30% of them seen just once. CDR1 is SGHTA and CDR2 is FQGTGA in the germline V gene. The germline V and J ends were trimmed by 3 bases and 8 bases, with 13 bases remaining between them. This CDR3 is built from 13 residues. In this sample, this clonotype turned up a few times.

V usage is TRBV7-3 and J usage is TRBJ1-2; D is unresolved. The TCR was taken from an older woman in good health. Sequencing was performed on blood. CDR3 residues: CASSFDGRGGYTF. CDR3 in DNA: TGTGCCAGCAGCTTCGACGGTCGCGGCGGCTACACCTTC.